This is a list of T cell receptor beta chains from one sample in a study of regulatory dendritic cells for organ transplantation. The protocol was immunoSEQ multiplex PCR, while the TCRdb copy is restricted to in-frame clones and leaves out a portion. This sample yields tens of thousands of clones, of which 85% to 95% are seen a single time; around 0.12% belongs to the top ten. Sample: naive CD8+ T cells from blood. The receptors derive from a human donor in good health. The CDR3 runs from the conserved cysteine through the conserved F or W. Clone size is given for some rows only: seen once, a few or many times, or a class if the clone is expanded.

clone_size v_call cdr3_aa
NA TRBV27 CASSPDRGEFGYGYTF
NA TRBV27 CASSLSGTYGYTF
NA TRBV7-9 CASSPGEHNTDTQYF
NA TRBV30 CAWTSDLQAYGYTF
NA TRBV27 CASSLSWDREYEQYF
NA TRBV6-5 CASSYSLATYNEQFF
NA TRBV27 CASSLSPNSYEQYF
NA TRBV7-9 CASSWGVVEQYF
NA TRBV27 CASSSPGGWTQYF
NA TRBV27 CASSLSEAGQPQHF
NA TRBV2 CASRGSSDTQYF
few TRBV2 CASSGRGYTF
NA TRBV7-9 CASSVAGPTYEQYF
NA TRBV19 CASSPRLSRYGYTF
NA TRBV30 CAWSEPGTGSSGNTIYF
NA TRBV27 CASSFSGQINYGYTF
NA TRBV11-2 CASSSTDYYGYTF
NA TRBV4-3 CASSQYIGDRDYEAFF
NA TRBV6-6 CASSYSMGATNEKLFF
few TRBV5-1 CASSFETTNQPQHF
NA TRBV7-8 CASSPPLETQYF
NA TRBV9 CASTPQGRLAVGDTQYF
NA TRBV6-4 CASSESANSYNEQFF
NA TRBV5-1 CASSIRWGSYEQYF
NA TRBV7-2 CASSLPGHRSDTQYF
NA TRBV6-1 CASSDWGAIYEQYF
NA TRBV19 CASRGTGGGYTF
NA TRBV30 CAWSFDGNTEAFF
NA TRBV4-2 CASSQESAVISYEQYF
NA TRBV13 CASSLSCVGTAVGSNQPQHF
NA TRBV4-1 CASSPLAGEGYTQYF
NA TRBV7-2 CASSPLSLSGRERTDTQYF
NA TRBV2 CASFGTSGESSYNEQFF
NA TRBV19 CASSNPRPGYEQYF
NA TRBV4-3 CASSPGWGQHNFF
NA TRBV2 CASRAGQNTEAFF
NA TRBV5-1 CASSLPGRATYEQYF
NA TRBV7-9 CASSLEGRSYEQYF
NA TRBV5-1 CASSLRWGRDDGYTF
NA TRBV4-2 CASSQEAAQETQYF
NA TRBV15 CATSTGARYGATDTQYF
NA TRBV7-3 CASSRPGQGADTQYF
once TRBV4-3 CASSQDAGGYYNEQFF
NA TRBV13 CASSLRLGTGYEAFF
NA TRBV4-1 CASSPGGGTSGRESTDTQYF
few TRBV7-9 CASSFSGSSDEQFF
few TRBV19 CASRDTRQGSSYEQYF
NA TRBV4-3 CASSQGGSSTDTQYF
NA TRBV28 CASSFWQGYMYEQYF
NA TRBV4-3 CASSQDPGKHYQPQHF
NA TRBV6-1 CASSEGSSGHYEQYF
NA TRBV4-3 CASSQDWVPYEQYF
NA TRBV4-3 CASSQILAGYKELFF
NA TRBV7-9 CASSWVPNYGYTF